A selection of T cell receptor beta chains follows, all from one sample in a study of T cell repertoires in cytomegalovirus infection. Their antigens are not known. Each CDR3 protein gets one entry after TCRdb re-called the reads with MiXCR. The data hold about 770,000 distinct CDR3 sequences, with under 35% observed a single time. Sequencing used cultured CD8+ T cells from PBMCs, obtained from culture after CMV antigen stimulation. Receptor source: a human donor in good health (CMV status not recorded). Some clones in this sample may be carry-over from other donors' samples. CDR3s include the opening cysteine and the closing phenylalanine or tryptophan. A D gene is named only where the DNA matches it firmly. Some rows mark clone size as missing; the rest say once, few, many or name a class of expanded clone.

TRBV7-8,many,TRBD1,TRBJ2-3,CASSFPRDDRGETSTDTQYF,TGTGCCAGCAGCTTCCCGCGGGATGACAGGGGAGAGACTAGCACAGATACGCAGTATTTT
TRBV27,many,NA,TRBJ2-1,CASSPGRGNEQFF,TGTGCCAGCAGCCCCGGACGGGGCAATGAGCAGTTCTTC
TRBV27,few,NA,TRBJ1-2,CASRSSGARDGYTF,TGTGCCAGCAGAAGCTCGGGGGCTCGGGATGGCTACACCTTC
TRBV12-3/TRBV12-4,NA,TRBD1,TRBJ1-2,CASSSSTGGTIGYTF,TGTGCCAGCAGTTCCTCGACAGGGGGAACTATTGGCTACACCTTC
TRBV11-2,NA,NA,TRBJ1-1,CASSLDLPTEAFF,TGTGCCAGCAGCTTAGATCTTCCGACAGAAGCTTTCTTT
TRBV20-1,few,NA,TRBJ1-5,CSARWRGQGLQPQHF,TGCAGTGCTAGGTGGCGGGGCCAGGGGTTACAGCCCCAGCATTTT
TRBV29-1,NA,TRBD1,TRBJ1-2,CSVEDRGIARGQVYGYTF,TGCAGCGTTGAAGATCGAGGTATCGCGAGGGGGCAGGTCTATGGCTACACCTTC
TRBV7-3,many,NA,TRBJ2-1,CASSLTPRTSSYNEQFF,TGTGCCAGCAGCTTAACCCCCCGAACTAGCTCCTACAATGAGCAGTTCTTC
TRBV12-3/TRBV12-4,NA,NA,TRBJ1-2,CASTLAANYGYTF,TGTGCCAGCACGTTGGCCGCTAACTATGGCTACACCTTC
TRBV20-1,NA,NA,TRBJ2-1,CSARDAWASSYNEQFF,TGCAGTGCTAGAGATGCGTGGGCAAGCTCCTACAATGAGCAGTTCTTC
TRBV7-9,few,NA,TRBJ2-1,CASSPTEDNEQFF,TGTGCCAGCAGCCCGACAGAGGACAATGAGCAGTTCTTC
TRBV4-1,NA,NA,TRBJ2-6,CASSRSSSGANVLTF,TGCGCCAGCAGCCGCTCTAGCTCTGGGGCCAACGTCCTGACTTTC
TRBV25-1,NA,TRBD2,TRBJ2-2,CASTGEGTSGGTDTGELFF,TGTGCCAGCACCGGGGAGGGGACTAGCGGGGGGACGGACACCGGGGAGCTGTTTTTT
TRBV24-1,NA,NA,TRBJ2-1,CAASGPRGVYNEQFF,TGTGCCGCCAGTGGTCCCCGCGGGGTGTACAATGAGCAGTTCTTC
TRBV7-6,NA,TRBD2,TRBJ2-5,CASAFPSSGGMETQYF,TGTGCCAGCGCTTTCCCTTCTAGCGGGGGAATGGAGACCCAGTACTTC
TRBV2,many,NA,TRBJ2-2,CASSEGDTGELFF,TGTGCCAGCAGTGAAGGGGACACCGGGGAGCTGTTTTTT
TRBV19,NA,NA,TRBJ1-1,CASRFRPSTEAFF,TGTGCCAGTAGATTTCGGCCGAGCACTGAAGCTTTCTTT
TRBV5-5,few,NA,TRBJ1-4,CASSWEPDEKLFF,TGTGCCAGCAGCTGGGAGCCAGATGAAAAACTGTTTTTT
TRBV12-3/TRBV12-4,many,NA,TRBJ2-3,CASSFGRGTDTQYF,TGTGCCAGCAGTTTTGGCAGGGGCACAGATACGCAGTATTTT
TRBV6-1,NA,TRBD1,TRBJ2-1,CASSEEGAGGNEQFF,TGTGCCAGCAGTGAAGAGGGGGCAGGGGGAAATGAGCAGTTCTTC
TRBV7-3,few,NA,TRBJ1-1,CASSLSMGTEAFF,TGTGCCAGCAGCTTGTCTATGGGGACTGAAGCTTTCTTT
TRBV7-9,NA,NA,TRBJ2-1,CASSNRQYNEQFF,TGTGCCAGCAGCAACCGACAGTACAATGAGCAGTTCTTC
TRBV7-6,few,NA,TRBJ2-1,CASSTGPLNEQFF,TGTGCTAGCAGTACCGGACCCCTCAATGAGCAGTTCTTC
TRBV7-8,many,NA,TRBJ1-2,CASSLFKGPNYGYTF,TGTGCCAGCAGCTTATTTAAGGGCCCTAACTATGGCTACACCTTC
TRBV2,NA,NA,TRBJ2-6,CASSEETVSLEGANVLTF,TGTGCCAGCAGTGAGGAAACGGTTAGCTTGGAAGGGGCCAACGTCCTGACTTTC
TRBV27,NA,NA,TRBJ2-7,CASSRSVPNEQYF,TGTGCCAGCAGTAGGTCAGTACCGAACGAGCAGTACTTC
TRBV6-5,NA,TRBD2,TRBJ2-1,CASSYSNVGGHNEQFF,TGTGCCAGCAGTTACTCGAACGTGGGAGGGCACAATGAGCAGTTCTTC
TRBV6-6,few,NA,TRBJ1-5,CASSYSMSQGFNQPQHF,TGTGCCAGCAGTTACTCGATGTCTCAGGGATTCAATCAGCCCCAGCATTTT
TRBV7-6,NA,NA,TRBJ2-1,CASSAETGSGWQFF,TGTGCCAGCAGCGCCGAGACAGGTTCCGGGTGGCAGTTCTTC
TRBV12-3/TRBV12-4,few,NA,TRBJ2-1,CANGEGGTYNEQFF,TGTGCCAACGGGGAGGGGGGCACTTACAATGAGCAGTTCTTC
TRBV27,few,NA,TRBJ2-7,CASSFGKGATYEQYF,TGTGCCAGCAGTTTCGGGAAGGGAGCTACCTACGAGCAGTACTTC
TRBV19,NA,TRBD2,TRBJ2-4,CASSMGLAGSKNIQYF,TGTGCCAGTAGTATGGGACTAGCGGGGTCCAAAAACATTCAGTACTTC
TRBV27,few,NA,TRBJ1-6,CASSLRSGSYNSPLHF,TGTGCCAGCAGTTTAAGGTCGGGGAGCTATAATTCACCCCTCCACTTT
TRBV20-1,NA,TRBD1,TRBJ2-7,CSARDDRVMDEQYF,TGCAGTGCTAGAGATGACAGGGTAATGGACGAGCAGTACTTC
TRBV19,NA,NA,TRBJ1-5,CASHAPPGNQPQHF,TGTGCCAGTCACGCGCCTCCGGGCAATCAGCCCCAGCATTTT
TRBV15,few,NA,TRBJ2-3,CATSRDGAATDTQYF,TGTGCCACCAGCAGAGACGGGGCAGCCACAGATACGCAGTATTTT
TRBV7-8,NA,NA,TRBJ1-5,CASSFVGLNQPQHF,TGTGCCAGCAGCTTTGTAGGGCTGAATCAGCCCCAGCATTTT
TRBV9,NA,NA,TRBJ2-2,CASSVPGQLTTGELFF,TGTGCCAGCAGCGTCCCGGGACAATTAACCACCGGGGAGCTGTTTTTT
TRBV25-1,few,TRBD2,TRBJ2-5,CASSEYPGAGGQETQYF,TGTGCCAGCAGTGAATACCCTGGGGCGGGGGGCCAAGAGACCCAGTACTTC
TRBV23-1,once,TRBD2,TRBJ2-1,CASSQSALAFYNEQFF,TGCGCCAGCAGTCAATCGGCACTAGCGTTCTACAATGAGCAGTTCTTC
TRBV27,few,NA,TRBJ2-7,CASSSEGMTYEQYF,TGTGCCAGCAGTTCGGAGGGGATGACCTACGAGCAGTACTTC
TRBV15,NA,NA,TRBJ2-1,CATSSPIKGEQFF,TGTGCCACCAGCAGTCCCATAAAGGGTGAGCAGTTCTTC
TRBV7-9,few,TRBD2,TRBJ2-1,CASSPGTLAGFNEQFF,TGTGCCAGCAGCCCAGGAACCCTAGCGGGGTTTAATGAGCAGTTCTTC
TRBV4-1,few,NA,TRBJ2-2,CASSRTDGNTGELFF,TGCGCCAGCAGCCGGACTGACGGGAACACCGGGGAGCTGTTTTTT
TRBV27,few,TRBD1,TRBJ2-4,CASSLFGTGDDLSKNIQYF,TGTGCCAGCAGTTTATTTGGGACAGGGGATGACTTATCCAAAAACATTCAGTACTTC
TRBV6-5,NA,NA,TRBJ2-3,CASSYSSMGGGIDTQYF,TGTGCCAGCAGTTACTCTAGCATGGGTGGAGGGATAGATACGCAGTATTTT
TRBV4-1,few,NA,TRBJ2-3,CASSQGEGAGDTQYF,TGCGCCAGCAGCCAAGGGGAGGGGGCGGGAGATACGCAGTATTTT
TRBV7-2,many,TRBD2,TRBJ2-3,CASSQGTSGGTRTDTQYF,TGTGCCAGCAGCCAAGGGACTAGCGGGGGAACTCGAACAGATACGCAGTATTTT
TRBV6-1,few,NA,TRBJ1-1,CASSEARGGEAFF,TGTGCCAGCAGTGAAGCAAGGGGCGGAGAAGCTTTCTTT